This TCR beta chain appears in the sequencing data of a study of blood T cell repertoires in COVID-19. Study summary: COVID-19 samples, acute and convalescent, were from the United States, Italy and Spain.

CDR1 SGHTA and CDR2 FQGNSA come from the germline V gene. The trim removed 3 bases at V and 6 bases at J, leaving 8 bases unmatched. This CDR3 has 15 amino acids. This clone was observed a handful of times. Per the original methods: Estimation of nucleated cell counts was performed using reference gene primer amplification. Some clones are missing from TCRdb's copy, which holds only in-frame ones; the method was immunoSEQ multiplex PCR. V and J calls and clone size are copied from that table; D and trimming were computed from the DNA. The sample contains tens of thousands of clones, around 86% of which appear only once.

Sequenced sample: peripheral blood. This receptor was obtained from a human donor in a cohort sampled during active COVID-19. This chain uses TRBV7-2 with TRBJ1-5; 7 bases fit TRBD1. CDR3 sequence: CASSFSIDRVQPQHF. DNA for the CDR3: TGTGCCAGCAGCTTCTCCATAGACAGGGTTCAGCCCCAGCATTTT.